Below, 26 T cell receptor beta chains from the same sample are listed, as sequenced in a study of T cell responses to AZD1222 COVID-19 vaccine. Sequenced by immunoSEQ multiplex PCR; TCRdb stores in-frame clones only, minus some. Of about 150,000 clones in the sample, roughly nine tenths are singletons; the top ten hold 4%. Sequenced material: peripheral blood, taken 28 days after the second AZD1222 dose. The receptor source for this set is an adult who received the AZD1222 COVID-19 vaccine.

Here the CDR3 DNA reads TGTGCCAGCAGTCCCCCGGGTAGCGGGAACTACGAGCAGTACTTC. Its translation is CASSPPGSGNYEQYF. The chain joins TRBV6-2 or TRBV6-3 to TRBJ2-7, with TRBD2 matching 8 bases. Looked up from germline, CDR1 is MNHEY and CDR2 is SVGEGT. The CDR3 has 15 amino acids. V shed 5 bases, J shed 3 bases, and the junction held 9 bases outside the gene matches.

The J gene is TRBJ1-4, the V gene TRBV18; the D is unclear. Germline V gene data show CDR1 as KGHSH and CDR2 as LQKENI. V was cut by 5 bases and J by 7 bases, with 14 bases left in between. The CDR3 is 14 amino acids. The CDR3 protein is CASSRGNEGEKLFF. Here the CDR3 DNA reads TGTGCCAGCTCAAGAGGAAACGAAGGTGAAAAACTGTTTTTT.

V and J are TRBV11-2 and TRBJ1-1, with D possibly matching TRBD1 (5 bases). Trimming removed 6 bases from V and 1 base from J, with 12 bases in between. Germline V CDR1 and CDR2: SGHAT, FQNNGV. The CDR3 loop spans 14 amino acids. The CDR3 is CASSPVGGNTEAFF. In nucleotides, the CDR3 is TGTGCCAGCAGTCCTGTCGGGGGGAACACTGAAGCTTTCTTT.

This rearrangement joins TRBV7-2 to TRBJ2-3, with D possibly TRBD2 on 5 matching bases. The CDR3 contains 16 residues. Trimming left V 0 bases short and J 3 bases short, with 13 bases between. Germline CDR1 reads SGHTA; CDR2 reads FQGNSA. The CDR3 loop is CASSLATTPPTDTQYF. The CDR3 DNA sequence: TGTGCCAGCAGCTTAGCGACTACACCGCCTACAGATACGCAGTATTTT.

This chain links TRBV20-1 with TRBJ2-7, with no clear D. Germline values: CDR1 DFQATT, CDR2 SNEGSKA (reference sequence). The CDR3 runs to 10 residues. The V and J ends lost 6 bases and 7 bases respectively, with 10 bases between them. The CDR3 DNA reads as TGCAGTGCAAACCTCGGGGAGCAGTACTTC. Encoded protein: CSANLGEQYF.

The chain recombines TRBV28 with TRBJ2-1; 13 bases match TRBD2. The J segment lost 8 bases and the V segment lost 2 bases, leaving 6 bases of the junction unmatched. The CDR3 spans 16 residues. CDR1 and CDR2 from the germline V gene are MDHEN and SYDVKM. The CDR3 nucleotides read TGTGCCAGCAGTTTACTGACTAGCGGGAGGATGGATGAGCAGTTCTTC. Translated, it gives CASSLLTSGRMDEQFF.

The chain links TRBV5-1 to TRBJ2-1, with D unclear. CDR1 SGHRS and CDR2 YFSETQ come from the germline V gene. CDR3 length: 12 amino acids. V was shortened by 4 bases and J by 5 bases, with 7 bases between the two germline ends. In DNA form, the CDR3 reads TGCGCCAGCAGCCCGTTCGACAATGAGCAGTTCTTC. Its translation is CASSPFDNEQFF.

V and J are TRBV6-4 and TRBJ2-7; D not certain. The germline CDR1 and CDR2 sequences are MRHNA and SNTAGT. The CDR3 is made up of 14 amino acids. Trimming took off 4 bases at V and 0 bases at J, with 10 bases between the two ends. CDR3 in amino acids: CASSARGYSYEQYF. CDR3 nucleotide sequence: TGTGCCAGCAGTGCTCGTGGGTACTCCTACGAGCAGTACTTC.

The rearrangement joins TRBV6-5 to TRBJ2-2, with D possibly being TRBD1 or TRBD2 (5 bases each). Germline assignment: CDR1 MNHEY and CDR2 SVGAGI. Trimming left V 5 bases short and J 6 bases short, with 16 bases between. This CDR3 contains 15 residues. CDR3 sequence reads: CASSKPGTPAGELFF. CDR3 nucleotide sequence: TGTGCCAGCAGTAAACCCGGGACCCCTGCCGGGGAGCTGTTTTTT.

The chain links TRBV7-2 to TRBJ2-1; D possibly matches TRBD1 or TRBD2 (5 bases each). V lost 1 base and J 8 bases, leaving 6 bases between the germline ends. Germline values: CDR1 SGHTA, CDR2 FQGNSA. This CDR3 is 12 amino acids long. The CDR3 DNA is TGTGCCAGCAGCTTAGGGGACCATGAGCAGTTCTTC. It encodes CASSLGDHEQFF.

The chain links TRBV4-1 to TRBJ2-1, with D unresolved. This CDR3 spans 12 amino acids. Germline CDR1 MGHRA, CDR2 YSYEKL. V was trimmed by 1 base and J by 6 bases, leaving 4 bases between them. The CDR3 nucleotides are TGCGCCAGCAGCCAAGTCCTCAATGAGCAGTTCTTC. Residues: CASSQVLNEQFF.

This clone was recorded a few times. V gene TRBV28 combines with J gene TRBJ1-1, with D hard to call. Germline values: CDR1 MDHEN, CDR2 SYDVKM. The CDR3 spans 13 residues. The ends were cut back, 6 bases at V and 0 bases at J, with 8 bases in the middle. The CDR3 reads CASRPTLNTEAFF. In nucleotides, the CDR3 is TGTGCCAGCAGACCGACATTGAACACTGAAGCTTTCTTT.

The chain carries TRBV12-5 and TRBJ1-5, with 12 bases aligning to TRBD1. V lost 5 bases and J lost 3; bases outside the gene matches: 5. This CDR3 spans 16 amino acids. Germline CDR1 and CDR2: LGHNT and FRNRAP. CDR3: CASGPGTGGPNQPQHF. The DNA of the CDR3 is TGTGCTAGTGGTCCAGGGACAGGGGGCCCCAATCAGCCCCAGCATTTT.

CDR3: CASSSGPGLGATNEKLFF. CDR3 nucleotide sequence: TGCGCCAGCAGCTCCGGGCCGGGACTGGGGGCAACTAATGAAAAACTGTTTTTT. The chain uses TRBV5-1 and TRBJ1-4, with a possible D match to TRBD1 (5 bases). CDR1 is SGHRS, CDR2 YFSETQ, per germline. This CDR3 comprises 18 residues. With 3 bases removed from V and 0 bases from J, the gap between germline ends came to 18 bases. Full variable domain (rest looked up from reference TRBV5-1 and TRBJ1-4): KAGVTQTPRYLIKTRGQQVTLSCSPISGHRSVSWYQQTPGQGLQFLFEYFSETQRNKGNFPGRFSGRQFSNSRSEMNVSTLELGDSALYLCASSSGPGLGATNEKLFFGSGTQLSVL.

This chain connects TRBV5-6 to TRBJ1-3; D might be TRBD1 (5 bases). With 2 bases removed from V and 4 bases from J, the gap between germline ends came to 10 bases. This CDR3 is built from 14 residues. CDR1 SGHDT and CDR2 YYEEEE come from the germline V gene. The CDR3 region is CASSFRERGNTIYF. DNA of the CDR3: TGTGCCAGCAGCTTCAGGGAACGCGGAAACACCATATATTTT.

The chain joins TRBV5-1 to TRBJ1-2; 9 nucleotides line up with TRBD1. V was pared by 3 bases and J by 8 bases, with 11 bases of the junction left unmatched. Germline CDR1 reads SGHRS; CDR2 reads YFSETQ. The CDR3 runs to 15 residues. The CDR3 DNA reads as TGCGCCAGCAGCTGGGGACAGGGTCCCACCGAAGGCTACACCTTC. Translating it yields CASSWGQGPTEGYTF. Full variable domain (remainder filled in from reference TRBV5-1 and TRBJ1-2): KAGVTQTPRYLIKTRGQQVTLSCSPISGHRSVSWYQQTPGQGLQFLFEYFSETQRNKGNFPGRFSGRQFSNSRSEMNVSTLELGDSALYLCASSWGQGPTEGYTFGSGTRLTVV.

The CDR3 loop is CASSSTSGVNTGELFF. The CDR3 region has the DNA TGCGCCAGCAGCTCAACTAGCGGGGTGAACACCGGGGAGCTGTTTTTT. The chain couples TRBV5-1 to TRBJ2-2; 10 bases line up with TRBD2. J was trimmed by 1 base and V by 3 bases; bases with no gene match: 3. The CDR3 is made up of 16 amino acids. CDR1 is SGHRS and CDR2 is YFSETQ in the germline V gene.

The CDR3 reads CASSRLLAQPQHF. The CDR3 DNA reads TGTGCCAGCAGCCGTTTACTTGCTCAGCCCCAGCATTTT. The V gene is TRBV3-1 (or the pseudogene TRBV3-2), the J gene TRBJ1-5; D call uncertain. Trimming stripped 4 bases from V and 6 bases from J, with 10 bases between. Germline CDR1 LGHDT, CDR2 YNNKEL (reference sequence). The CDR3 has 13 residues.

The chain joins TRBV6-5 to TRBJ1-5; D may be TRBD1 (5 bases). This CDR3 region has 15 residues. With 4 bases removed from V and 3 bases from J, the gap between germline ends came to 13 bases. Germline V gene lookup returns CDR1 MNHEY and CDR2 SVGAGI. The CDR3 is CASSSGTALNQPQHF. The CDR3 region has the DNA TGTGCCAGCAGTTCCGGGACGGCGCTCAATCAGCCCCAGCATTTT.

This clone was recorded only once. The chain links TRBV5-4 to TRBJ1-1, with no clear D. The CDR3 covers 16 residues. Germline values: CDR1 SGHNT, CDR2 YYREEE (reference sequence). The V gene lost 3 bases and the J gene lost 0 bases, with 15 bases spanning the gap. CDR3 sequence reads: CASSSRATDLNTEAFF. DNA for the CDR3: TGTGCCAGCAGCTCACGAGCCACAGATTTGAACACTGAAGCTTTCTTT.

The rearrangement links TRBV7-2 to TRBJ2-7, with D perhaps matching TRBD1 or TRBD2 (5 bases each). V lost 5 bases, J lost 1 base, and 15 bases lay in between. The CDR3 is 15 amino acids. Germline assignment: CDR1 SGHTA and CDR2 FQGNSA. CDR3 bases: TGTGCCAGCAGCCAGTCGGGACGGGCTTCCTACGAGCAGTACTTC. Translating it yields CASSQSGRASYEQYF. Looking up the rest from reference TRBV7-2 and TRBJ2-7 gives the full variable domain: GAGVSQSPSNKVTEKGKDVELRCDPISGHTALYWYRQSLGQGLEFLIYFQGNSAPDKSGLPSDRFSAERTGGSVSTLTIQRTQQEDSAVYLCASSQSGRASYEQYFGPGTRLTVT.

The V and J genes are TRBV4-2 and TRBJ2-3; D remains unclear. Trimming left V 0 bases short and J 5 bases short, with 9 bases between. Germline CDR1 LGHNA, CDR2 YNFKEQ. There are 14 residues in the CDR3. For the CDR3, the DNA is TGTGCCAGCAGCCAAGAGGTGGGCCAAGATACGCAGTATTTT. Translated, it gives CASSQEVGQDTQYF.

This chain connects TRBV19 to TRBJ2-1; 11 bases map to TRBD1. V shed 3 bases and J 9 bases; nucleotides not matched to a gene: 7. Germline V gives CDR1 LNHDA, CDR2 SQIVND (reference sequence). The CDR3 is made up of 15 amino acids. CDR3 protein: CASSIRTGGISEQFF. The CDR3 DNA reads as TGTGCCAGTAGTATCAGGACAGGGGGCATTAGTGAGCAGTTCTTC.

This chain joins TRBV28 and TRBJ2-7; 11 bases align to TRBD1. The germline V gene has CDR1 MDHEN and CDR2 SYDVKM. The CDR3 is 17 residues long. J gave up 0 bases and V 7 bases, and 11 bases lay outside the gene matches. CDR3 sequence reads: CASTPRDRGYRSYEQYF. The CDR3 nucleotides read TGTGCCAGCACGCCCCGGGACAGGGGGTACCGCTCCTACGAGCAGTACTTC.

The rearrangement links TRBV4-1 to TRBJ2-3; D is unclear. The length of the CDR3 is 17 residues. Germline-derived CDR1 and CDR2 are MGHRA and YSYEKL. The V and J ends lost 0 bases and 0 bases respectively, with 13 bases between them. The CDR3 nucleotides read TGCGCCAGCAGCCAAGACACACAAGGGTCTAGCACAGATACGCAGTATTTT. Translation gives CASSQDTQGSSTDTQYF.

The rearrangement joins TRBV15 to TRBJ2-7, with D hard to call. Germline V gene sequence: CDR1 LNHNV, CDR2 YYDKDF (reference sequence). V was shortened by 0 bases and J by 7 bases, with 16 bases between the two germline ends. CDR3 length: 15 amino acids. CDR3 in DNA: TGTGCCACCAGCAGAGAAGGCAGAAGCCTAGGGGAGCAGTACTTC. Translating gives CATSREGRSLGEQYF.